The sequence of this T cell receptor (beta chain) was determined in a study of blood T cells in healthy people across ages. The CDR3 runs 14 residues. Trimming removed 8 bases from V and 4 bases from J; junction bases left unmatched: 10. Per germline, CDR1 LNHDA and CDR2 SQIVND (reference sequence). Through a sample-barcoded 5' primer and a J-beta primer mix, a second PCR was run for roughly 7 to 12 cycles. A minimum of 2.5 million CDR3-containing paired-end reads was obtained for each sample. TCRdb reprocessed the 5' RACE reads with MiXCR, giving one entry per CDR3 protein. The sample consists of some 790,000 distinct CDR3 sequences, 25% to 35% of them appearing once. As regards this clonotype: Its matching antigen is unknown.

Sample donors were healthy Caucasian individuals that came from Russia, aged roughly 6 to 95. Study results and limitations: It was held that diversity estimates obtained from one million T cells represented underestimates.

Sequences were obtained from blood. V gene TRBV19 combines with J gene TRBJ1-1; 7 nucleotides match TRBD1. This clonotype was obtained from a woman of 80 years or more in good health. CDR3 sequence reads: CASQRGGDGTEAFF. For the CDR3, the DNA is TGTGCCAGTCAGAGAGGGGGCGACGGCACTGAAGCTTTCTTT.